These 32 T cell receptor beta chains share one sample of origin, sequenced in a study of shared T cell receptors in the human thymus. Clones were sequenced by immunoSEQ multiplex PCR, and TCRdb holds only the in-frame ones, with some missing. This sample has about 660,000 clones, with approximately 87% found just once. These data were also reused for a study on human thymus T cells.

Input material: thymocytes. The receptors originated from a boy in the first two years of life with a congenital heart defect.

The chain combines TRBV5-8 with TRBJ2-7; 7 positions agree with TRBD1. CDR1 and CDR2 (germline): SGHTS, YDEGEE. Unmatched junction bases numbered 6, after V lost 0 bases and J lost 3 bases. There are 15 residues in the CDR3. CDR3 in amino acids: CASSLGQGVNYEQYF. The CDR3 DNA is TGTGCCAGCAGCTTGGGTCAGGGGGTGAACTACGAGCAGTACTTC.

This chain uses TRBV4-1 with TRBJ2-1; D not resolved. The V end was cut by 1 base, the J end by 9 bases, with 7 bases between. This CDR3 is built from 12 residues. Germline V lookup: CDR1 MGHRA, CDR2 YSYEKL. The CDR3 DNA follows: TGCGCCAGCAGCCAAGTTTACGGTGAGCAGTTCTTC. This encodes CASSQVYGEQFF.

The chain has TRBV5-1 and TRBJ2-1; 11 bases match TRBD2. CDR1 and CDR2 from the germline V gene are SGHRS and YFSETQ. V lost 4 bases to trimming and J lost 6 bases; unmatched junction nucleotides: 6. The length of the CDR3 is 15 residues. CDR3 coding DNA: TGCGCCAGCAGCCAGGGACTAGCGGCCTCCAATGAGCAGTTCTTC. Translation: CASSQGLAASNEQFF.

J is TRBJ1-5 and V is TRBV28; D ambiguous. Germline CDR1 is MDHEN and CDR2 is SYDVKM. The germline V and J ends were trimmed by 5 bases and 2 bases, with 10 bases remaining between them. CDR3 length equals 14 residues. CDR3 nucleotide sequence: TGTGCCAGCAGTCGGAGGGATCGCAATCAGCCCCAGCATTTT. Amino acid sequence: CASSRRDRNQPQHF.

The CDR3 protein is CASSTLVTDRENTGELFF. Written as DNA, the CDR3 is TGTGCCAGCAGCACACTCGTTACGGACAGGGAGAACACCGGGGAGCTGTTTTTT. The chain links TRBV21-1 to TRBJ2-2; TRBD1, as called in the table, went unchecked against the DNA. TRBV21-1 is reported as a pseudogene. The CDR3 loop spans 18 amino acids.

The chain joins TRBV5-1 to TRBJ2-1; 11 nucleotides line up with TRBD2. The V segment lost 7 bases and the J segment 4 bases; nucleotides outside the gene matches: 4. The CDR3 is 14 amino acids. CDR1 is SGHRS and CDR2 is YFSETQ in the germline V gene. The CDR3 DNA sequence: TGCGCCAGCGGAACTAGCGGGGGATACAATGAGCAGTTCTTC. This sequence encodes CASGTSGGYNEQFF.

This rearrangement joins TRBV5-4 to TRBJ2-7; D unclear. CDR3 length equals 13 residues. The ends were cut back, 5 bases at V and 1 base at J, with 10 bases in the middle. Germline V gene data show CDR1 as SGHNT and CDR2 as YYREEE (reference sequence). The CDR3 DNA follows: TGTGCCAGCAGTCCCGACTGGTCCTACGAGCAGTACTTC. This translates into CASSPDWSYEQYF.

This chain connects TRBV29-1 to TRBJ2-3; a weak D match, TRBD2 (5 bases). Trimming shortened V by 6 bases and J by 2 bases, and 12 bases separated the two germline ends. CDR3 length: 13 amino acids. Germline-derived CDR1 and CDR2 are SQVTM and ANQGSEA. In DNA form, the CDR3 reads TGCAGCGTCCTGAGGGCCAACACAGATACGCAGTATTTT. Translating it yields CSVLRANTDTQYF.

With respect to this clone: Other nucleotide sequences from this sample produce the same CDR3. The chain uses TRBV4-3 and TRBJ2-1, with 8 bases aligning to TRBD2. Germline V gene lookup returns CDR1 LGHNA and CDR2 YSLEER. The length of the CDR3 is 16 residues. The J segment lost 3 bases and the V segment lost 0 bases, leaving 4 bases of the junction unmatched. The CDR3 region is CASSQDRTSGYNEQFF. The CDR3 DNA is TGCGCCAGCAGCCAAGATAGAACTAGCGGCTACAATGAGCAGTTCTTC.

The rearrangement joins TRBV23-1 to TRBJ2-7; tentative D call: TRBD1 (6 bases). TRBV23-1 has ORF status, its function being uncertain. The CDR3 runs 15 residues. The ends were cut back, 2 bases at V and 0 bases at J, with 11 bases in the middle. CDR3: CASSQPWTASYEQYF. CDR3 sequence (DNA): TGCGCCAGCAGTCAACCTTGGACAGCCTCCTACGAGCAGTACTTC.

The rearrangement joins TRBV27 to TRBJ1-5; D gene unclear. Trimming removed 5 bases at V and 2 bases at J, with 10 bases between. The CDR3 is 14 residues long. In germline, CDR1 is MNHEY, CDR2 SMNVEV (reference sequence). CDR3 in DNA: TGTGCCAGCAGTCCACTGGGAGGCAATCAGCCCCAGCATTTT. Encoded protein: CASSPLGGNQPQHF.

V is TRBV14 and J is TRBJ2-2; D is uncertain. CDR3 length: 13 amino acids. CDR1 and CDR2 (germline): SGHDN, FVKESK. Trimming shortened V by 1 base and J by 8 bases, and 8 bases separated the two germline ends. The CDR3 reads CASSQAARGELFF. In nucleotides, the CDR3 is TGTGCCAGCAGCCAAGCCGCCAGAGGGGAGCTGTTTTTT.

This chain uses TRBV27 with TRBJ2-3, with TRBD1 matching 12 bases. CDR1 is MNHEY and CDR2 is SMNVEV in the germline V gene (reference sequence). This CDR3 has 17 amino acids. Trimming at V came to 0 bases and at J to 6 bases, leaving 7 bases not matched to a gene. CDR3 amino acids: CASSLSAGQGASDTQYF. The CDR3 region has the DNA TGTGCCAGCAGTTTATCGGCGGGACAGGGGGCCTCCGATACGCAGTATTTT.

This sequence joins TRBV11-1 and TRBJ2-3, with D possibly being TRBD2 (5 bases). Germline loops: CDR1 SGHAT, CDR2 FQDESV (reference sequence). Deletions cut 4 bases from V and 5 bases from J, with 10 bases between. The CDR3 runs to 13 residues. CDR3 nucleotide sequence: TGTGCCAGCAGCTCGACCAGCGGAGATACGCAGTATTTT. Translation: CASSSTSGDTQYF.

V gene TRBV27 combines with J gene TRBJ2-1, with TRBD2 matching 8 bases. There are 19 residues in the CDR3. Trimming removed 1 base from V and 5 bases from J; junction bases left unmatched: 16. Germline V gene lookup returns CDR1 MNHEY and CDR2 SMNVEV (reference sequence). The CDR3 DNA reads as TGTGCCAGCAGTTTATATTGTGACCCGGGCGGGAGGTTAGACAATGAGCAGTTCTTC. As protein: CASSLYCDPGGRLDNEQFF.

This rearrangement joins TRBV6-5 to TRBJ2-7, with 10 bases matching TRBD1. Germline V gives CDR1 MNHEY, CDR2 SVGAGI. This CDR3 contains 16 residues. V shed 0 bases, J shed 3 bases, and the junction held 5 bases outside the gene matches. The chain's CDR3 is CASSYSGTGDDYEQYF. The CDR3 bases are TGTGCCAGCAGTTACTCAGGGACAGGGGATGACTACGAGCAGTACTTC.

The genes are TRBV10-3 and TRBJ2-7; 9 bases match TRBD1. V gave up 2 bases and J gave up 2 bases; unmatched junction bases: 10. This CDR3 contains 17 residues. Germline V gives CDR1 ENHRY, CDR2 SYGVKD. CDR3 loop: CAISEVGLGDRAYEQYF. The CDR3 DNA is TGTGCCATCAGTGAGGTTGGGTTGGGGGACAGGGCCTACGAGCAGTACTTC.

The CDR3 sequence is CASSFPFRFGSGRNYEQYF. The DNA of the CDR3 is TGTGCCAGCAGTTTCCCCTTTAGGTTTGGGAGCGGGAGAAATTACGAGCAGTACTTC. This chain joins TRBV28 and TRBJ2-7, with 8 bases fitting TRBD2. Germline values: CDR1 MDHEN, CDR2 SYDVKM. The V and J ends lost 3 bases and 4 bases, in that order; junction bases with no gene match: 20. The CDR3 runs to 19 residues.

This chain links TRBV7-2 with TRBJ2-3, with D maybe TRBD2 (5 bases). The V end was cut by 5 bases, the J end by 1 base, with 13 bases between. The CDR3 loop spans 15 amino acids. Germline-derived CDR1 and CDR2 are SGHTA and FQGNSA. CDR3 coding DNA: TGTGCCAGCAGCCCGGAGCGGAAGCGCACAGATACGCAGTATTTT. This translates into CASSPERKRTDTQYF.

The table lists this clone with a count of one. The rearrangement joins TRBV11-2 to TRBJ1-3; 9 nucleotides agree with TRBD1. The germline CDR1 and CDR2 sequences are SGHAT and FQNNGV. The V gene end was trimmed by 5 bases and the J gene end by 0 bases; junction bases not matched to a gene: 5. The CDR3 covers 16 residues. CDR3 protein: CASSRGTGNSGNTIYF. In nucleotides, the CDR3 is TGTGCCAGCAGCCGCGGGACAGGGAACTCTGGAAACACCATATATTTT.

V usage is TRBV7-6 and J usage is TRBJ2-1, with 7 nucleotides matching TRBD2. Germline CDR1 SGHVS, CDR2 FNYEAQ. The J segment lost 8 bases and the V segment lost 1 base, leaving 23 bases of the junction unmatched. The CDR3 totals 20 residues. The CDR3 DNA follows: TGTGCCAGCAGCTTAGGTGTCCGGGGATCGGGGGAGGGCGGTCTCTATGAGCAGTTCTTC. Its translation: CASSLGVRGSGEGGLYEQFF.

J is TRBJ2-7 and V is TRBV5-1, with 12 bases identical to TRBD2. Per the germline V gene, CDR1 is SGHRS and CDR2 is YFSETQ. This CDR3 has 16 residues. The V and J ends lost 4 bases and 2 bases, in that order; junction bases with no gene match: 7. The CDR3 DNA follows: TGCGCCAGCAGCCCGGGACTAGCGGGCCATCCCTACGAGCAGTACTTC. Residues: CASSPGLAGHPYEQYF.

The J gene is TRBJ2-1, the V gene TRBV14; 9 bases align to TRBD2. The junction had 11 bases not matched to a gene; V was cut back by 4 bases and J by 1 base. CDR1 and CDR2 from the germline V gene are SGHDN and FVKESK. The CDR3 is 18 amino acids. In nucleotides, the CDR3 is TGTGCCAGCAGCCTCGACGTGGGGCGGGAGGGTTCCTACAATGAGCAGTTCTTC. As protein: CASSLDVGREGSYNEQFF.

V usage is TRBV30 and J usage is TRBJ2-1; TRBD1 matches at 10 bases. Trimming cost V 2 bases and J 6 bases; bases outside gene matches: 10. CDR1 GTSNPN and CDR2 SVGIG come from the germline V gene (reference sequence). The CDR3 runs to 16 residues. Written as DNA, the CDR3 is TGTGCCTGGAGTCCCACATTGGACAGGGGGTGCAATGAGCAGTTCTTC. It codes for CAWSPTLDRGCNEQFF.

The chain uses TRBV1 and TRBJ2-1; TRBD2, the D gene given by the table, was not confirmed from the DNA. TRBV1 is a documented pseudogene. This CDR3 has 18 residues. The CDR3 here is CTSSQDKGGRGNYNEQFF. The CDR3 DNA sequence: TGCACCAGCAGCCAAGATAAGGGAGGGCGGGGGAATTACAATGAGCAGTTCTTC.

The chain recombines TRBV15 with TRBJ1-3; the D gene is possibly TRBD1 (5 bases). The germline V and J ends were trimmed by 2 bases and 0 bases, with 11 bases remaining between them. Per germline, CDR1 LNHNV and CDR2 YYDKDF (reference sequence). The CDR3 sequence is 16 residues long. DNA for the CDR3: TGTGCCACCAGCAGAACGGGGGTCAACTCTGGAAACACCATATATTTT. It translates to CATSRTGVNSGNTIYF.

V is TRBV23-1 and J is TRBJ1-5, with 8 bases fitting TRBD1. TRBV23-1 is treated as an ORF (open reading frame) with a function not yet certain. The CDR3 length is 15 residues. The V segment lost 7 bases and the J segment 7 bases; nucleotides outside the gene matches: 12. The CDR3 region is CASKPRTGRSQPQHF. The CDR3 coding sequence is TGCGCCAGCAAACCGAGGACAGGGAGGTCCCAGCCCCAGCATTTT.

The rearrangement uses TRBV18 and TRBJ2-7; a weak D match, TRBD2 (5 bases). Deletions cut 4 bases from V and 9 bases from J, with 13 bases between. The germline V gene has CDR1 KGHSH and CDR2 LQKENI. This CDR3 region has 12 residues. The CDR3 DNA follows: TGTGCCAGCTCACGCGAGGGCGTTGGGCAGTACTTC. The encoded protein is CASSREGVGQYF.

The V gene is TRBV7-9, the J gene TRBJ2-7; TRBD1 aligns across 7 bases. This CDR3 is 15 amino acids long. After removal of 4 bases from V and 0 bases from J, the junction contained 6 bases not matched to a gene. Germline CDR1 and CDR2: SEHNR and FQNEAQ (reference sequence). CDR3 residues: CASSSEGQISYEQYF. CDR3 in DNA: TGTGCCAGCAGCTCTGAGGGACAGATCTCCTACGAGCAGTACTTC.

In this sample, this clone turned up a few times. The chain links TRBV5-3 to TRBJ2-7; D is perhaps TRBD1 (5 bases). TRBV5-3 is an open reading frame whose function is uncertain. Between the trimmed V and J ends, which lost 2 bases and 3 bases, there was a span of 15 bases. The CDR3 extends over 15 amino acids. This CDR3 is CARSFRDSFSYEQYF. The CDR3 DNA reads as TGTGCCAGAAGCTTTCGCGACAGCTTCAGCTACGAGCAGTACTTC.

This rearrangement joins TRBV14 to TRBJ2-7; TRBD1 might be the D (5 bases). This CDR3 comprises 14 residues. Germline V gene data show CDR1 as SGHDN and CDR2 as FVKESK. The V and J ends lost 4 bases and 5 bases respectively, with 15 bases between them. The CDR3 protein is CASSPLGQGNEQYF. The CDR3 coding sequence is TGTGCCAGCAGCCCACTTGGGCAGGGTAACGAGCAGTACTTC.

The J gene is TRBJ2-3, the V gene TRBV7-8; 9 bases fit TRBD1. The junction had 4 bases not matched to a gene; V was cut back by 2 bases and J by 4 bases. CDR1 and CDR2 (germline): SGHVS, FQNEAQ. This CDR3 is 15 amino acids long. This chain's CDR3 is CASSLRDREADTQYF. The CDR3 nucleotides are TGTGCCAGCAGCTTAAGGGACAGGGAAGCAGATACGCAGTATTTT.